The next 19 T cell receptor beta chains were all read from a single sample in a study of T cell repertoires in cytomegalovirus infection. The antigens these receptors bind are not known. TCRdb passed the reads through MiXCR, listing each CDR3 protein once. Of more than 300,000 distinct CDR3 sequences in the sample, nearly 35% were seen once. The sample was cultured PBMCs, taken from culture after CMV antigen stimulation. These receptors came from a human donor in good health (CMV status not recorded). Some clones in this sample may be carry-over from other donors' samples.

Concerning this clonotype itself: At one of its ends the junction is not consistent with the germline gene, which may arise from a read error. This rearrangement joins TRBV7-2 to TRBJ1-2, with D possibly TRBD1 on 5 matching bases. CDR1 is SGHTA, CDR2 FQGNSA, per germline. The CDR3 is 12 amino acids. As DNA, the CDR3 is TGTGCCAGCAGCCAACTCAAGACAGCTCACTCCTTC. This encodes CASSQLKTAHSF.

V usage is TRBV15 and J usage is TRBJ1-4, with D unclear. The germline V gene has CDR1 LNHNV and CDR2 YYDKDF (reference sequence). Between the trimmed V and J ends, which lost 3 bases and 4 bases, there was a span of 6 bases. The CDR3 runs 13 residues. CDR3 region: CATSRDDNEKLFF. The CDR3 region has the DNA TGTGCCACCAGCAGGGACGATAATGAAAAACTGTTTTTT.

This chain joins TRBV7-2 and TRBJ1-6, with D maybe TRBD1 (5 bases). The CDR3 consists of 14 residues. Germline values: CDR1 SGHTA, CDR2 FQGNSA. Trimming left V 6 bases short and J 8 bases short, with 14 bases between. CDR3: CASRPSGADSPLHF. CDR3 coding DNA: TGTGCCAGCAGACCCAGCGGGGCAGATTCACCCCTCCACTTT.

This clonotype has a count of ten or more. This chain joins TRBV20-1 and TRBJ1-5; TRBD1 matches at 7 bases. After removal of 6 bases from V and 1 base from J, the junction contained 3 bases not matched to a gene. The CDR3 extends over 13 amino acids. Germline-derived CDR1 and CDR2 are DFQATT and SNEGSKA (reference sequence). The CDR3: CSARGQSNQPQHF. CDR3 nucleotide sequence: TGCAGTGCAAGGGGACAGAGCAATCAGCCCCAGCATTTT.

This clonotype has more than one count but fewer than ten. This chain connects TRBV9 to TRBJ1-1; no reliable D call. The CDR3 sequence is 15 residues long. The V end lost 0 bases, the J end lost 4 bases, and 13 bases lay between the germline ends. Germline CDR1 is SGDLS and CDR2 is YYNGEE. CDR3: CASSVGARRSTEAFF. The CDR3, as DNA: TGTGCCAGCAGCGTAGGGGCACGACGGTCCACTGAAGCTTTCTTT.

This clonotype was found many times. The chain has TRBV5-4 and TRBJ1-2; D call uncertain. The CDR3 runs to 13 residues. Germline V gene sequence: CDR1 SGHNT, CDR2 YYREEE (reference sequence). Trimming shortened V by 0 bases and J by 2 bases, and 5 bases separated the two germline ends. As DNA, the CDR3 is TGTGCCAGCAGCTTGGCCCGGAACTATGGCTACACCTTC. Its protein product is CASSLARNYGYTF.

This clonotype was detected only a few times. The chain recombines TRBV19 with TRBJ1-3; no clear D. The V end lost 9 bases, the J end lost 0 bases, and 9 bases lay between the germline ends. From germline, CDR1 is LNHDA and CDR2 SQIVND (reference sequence). CDR3 length equals 13 residues. CDR3 sequence: CASGFLSGNTIYF. In DNA, the CDR3 is TGTGCCAGCGGGTTTCTCTCTGGAAACACCATATATTTT.

The chain combines TRBV4-2 with TRBJ2-7, with D possibly matching TRBD2 (6 bases). The CDR3 runs 15 residues. Between the trimmed V and J ends, which lost 4 bases and 0 bases, there was a span of 13 bases. Per germline, CDR1 LGHNA and CDR2 YNFKEQ. CDR3 DNA sequence: TGTGCCAGCAGCCCGCTAGCGCAGAGCTCCTACGAGCAGTACTTC. This gives the protein CASSPLAQSSYEQYF.

The chain uses TRBV6-5 and TRBJ2-2; 9 bases are a match to TRBD2. Per germline, CDR1 MNHEY and CDR2 SVGAGI. J lost 3 bases, V lost 5 bases, and 7 bases had no gene match. The CDR3 length is 16 residues. The CDR3 region is CASSLGVAGDTGELFF. In DNA form, the CDR3 reads TGTGCCAGCAGTCTCGGAGTAGCGGGAGACACCGGGGAGCTGTTTTTT.

The rearrangement joins TRBV15 to TRBJ2-7, with D unresolved. Per the germline V gene, CDR1 is LNHNV and CDR2 is YYDKDF (reference sequence). The CDR3 consists of 14 residues. V dropped 0 bases and J dropped 5 bases, with 11 bases sitting between them. CDR3 residues: CATSRDRGDHEQYF. The DNA of the CDR3 is TGTGCCACCAGCAGAGATCGTGGAGATCACGAGCAGTACTTC. Using reference TRBV15 and TRBJ2-7 for the parts outside the CDR3, the full variable domain is DAMVIQNPRYQVTQFGKPVTLSCSQTLNHNVMYWYQQKSSQAPKLLFHYYDKDFNNEADTPDNFQSRRPNTSFCFLDIRSPGLGDTAMYLCATSRDRGDHEQYFGPGTRLTVT.

This sequence joins TRBV6-2 or TRBV6-3 and TRBJ2-3; D unclear. CDR1 is MNHEY and CDR2 is SVGEGT in the germline V gene. With 5 bases removed from V and 3 bases from J, the gap between germline ends came to 9 bases. This CDR3 spans 13 amino acids. CDR3 DNA: TGTGCCAGCAGTACCCCTAGGACAGATACGCAGTATTTT. Amino acid sequence: CASSTPRTDTQYF.

The genes are TRBV7-2 and TRBJ2-4; D is uncertain. Between the trimmed V and J ends, which lost 5 bases and 10 bases, there was a span of 15 bases. Germline V gene sequence: CDR1 SGHTA, CDR2 FQGNSA. The CDR3 covers 13 residues. CDR3 protein: CASSRSDSEIQYF. CDR3 DNA: TGTGCCAGCAGCCGCAGTGATTCTGAAATTCAGTACTTC.

The chain employs TRBV5-6 and TRBJ2-3; TRBD2 matches at 11 bases. This CDR3 contains 15 residues. Germline assignment: CDR1 SGHDT and CDR2 YYEEEE. Trimming at V came to 0 bases and at J to 4 bases, leaving 1 base not matched to a gene. CDR3 region: CASSLVLAGADTQYF. CDR3 DNA sequence: TGTGCCAGCAGCTTGGTACTAGCGGGAGCAGATACGCAGTATTTT.

The table lists this clonotype with many counts. The rearrangement uses TRBV12-3 or TRBV12-4 and TRBJ1-2; 8 positions match TRBD1. The ends lost 6 bases at V and 8 bases at J; junction bases unmatched: 8. The CDR3 totals 13 residues. Here the CDR3 DNA reads TGTGCCAGCAGACCGACAGGGGAATACGGCTACACCTTC. This encodes CASRPTGEYGYTF.

This clonotype has just a few counts. This chain joins TRBV11-3 and TRBJ1-1; D call uncertain. From germline, CDR1 is SGHNT and CDR2 YENEEA. CDR3 length: 15 residues. V was clipped by 4 bases and J by 0 bases, with 12 bases between them. Here the CDR3 reads CASSSQPALNTEAFF. In DNA form, the CDR3 reads TGTGCCAGCAGCTCCCAGCCCGCTCTGAACACTGAAGCTTTCTTT.

This clonotype was counted between two and nine times. The V gene is TRBV23-1, the J gene TRBJ2-3; TRBD1 aligns across 8 bases. TRBV23-1 is known as an ORF, though its function is uncertain. V lost 6 bases to trimming and J lost 3 bases; unmatched junction nucleotides: 5. The length of the CDR3 is 14 residues. CDR3 sequence reads: CASRLRQGTDTQYF. The CDR3 bases are TGCGCCAGCAGATTAAGACAGGGGACAGATACGCAGTATTTT.

The rearrangement links TRBV19 to TRBJ2-1; tentative D call: TRBD1 (6 bases). This CDR3 has 15 amino acids. Trimming removed 3 bases at V and 5 bases at J, with 14 bases between. Per germline, CDR1 LNHDA and CDR2 SQIVND (reference sequence). This CDR3 reads CASSISVDSHNEQFF. The CDR3 DNA sequence: TGTGCCAGTAGTATCTCTGTGGACAGTCACAATGAGCAGTTCTTC.

The CDR3 spells CASIAPGQAYNEQFF. CDR3 coding DNA: TGTGCCAGCATTGCCCCGGGGCAAGCCTACAATGAGCAGTTCTTC. The V call is TRBV7-3, the J call TRBJ2-1; possibly TRBD1 or TRBD2 for D (5 bases each). Looked up from germline, CDR1 is SGHTA and CDR2 is FQGTGA. The CDR3 contains 15 residues. V was shortened by 7 bases and J by 2 bases, with 15 bases between the two germline ends.

The chain has TRBV4-1 and TRBJ2-7, with D possibly being TRBD2 (5 bases). Germline-derived CDR1 and CDR2 are MGHRA and YSYEKL. The V and J ends lost 1 base and 3 bases respectively, with 13 bases between them. The CDR3 is 15 residues long. CDR3 DNA: TGCGCCAGCAGCCAAGGTGAGGGTGGGTACTACGAGCAGTACTTC. Translating gives CASSQGEGGYYEQYF.